The entry below describes one T cell receptor (beta chain). Its target is not known. These data come from a study of blood T cells in healthy people across ages. Study-wide results and caveats: Conclusively comparing naive with antigen-experienced cells was impossible with unsorted PBMCs. Age brought a roughly linear fall in TCR beta diversity measured per million T cells.

Researchers report isolating at least 6 million PBMCs per sample. Total RNA extracted from each sample amounted to at least 6 micrograms. Primed by a sample-barcoded 5' primer and a J-beta primer mix, a second PCR proceeded for about 6 to 12 cycles. TCRdb re-analysed the 5' RACE reads in MiXCR, keeping a single row per CDR3 protein. Among 1 million to 1.2 million distinct CDR3 sequences, around two fifths were seen once, and the ten largest hold roughly 13%. The V gene end was trimmed by 5 bases and the J gene end by 7 bases; junction bases not matched to a gene: 12. Germline assignment: CDR1 MNHNY and CDR2 SVGAGI (reference sequence). This CDR3 is built from 15 residues.

The sequencing sample was made of blood. The chain joins TRBV6-6 to TRBJ2-7; 9 positions agree with TRBD1. The clonotype comes from a man between 18 and 35 years old in good health. In DNA form, the CDR3 reads TGTGCCAGCAGTCCTCCCGGGACAGGGCACTCTGAGCAGTACTTC. This codes for CASSPPGTGHSEQYF.